Listed below are T cell receptor beta chains from one sample, sequenced in a study of blood T cell repertoires in COVID-19. Sequencing was performed with immunoSEQ multiplex PCR; in TCRdb, only in-frame clones are kept and a portion is missing. The top ten clones hold roughly a tenth of a sample with about 98,000 clones, around 82% of them seen once. The sample consisted of peripheral blood. All receptors derive from a man between 65 and 85 years old with active or convalescent COVID-19. CDR3s include the opening cysteine and the closing phenylalanine or tryptophan. The D gene is left open where the match is weak. Clone size appears in some rows only: once, few, many, or a class for an expanded clone.

TRBJ2-1 TRBV5-5 few TRBD2 CASSLVRGGFYEQFF TGTGCCAGCAGCTTGGTTCGCGGGGGGTTTTATGAGCAGTTCTTC
TRBJ1-6 TRBV30 - - CAWAGGFRDNSPLHF TGTGCCTGGGCGGGTGGGTTCCGCGATAATTCACCCCTCCACTTT
TRBJ1-2 TRBV27 - TRBD1 CASSLNGWGRQGDYGYTF TGTGCCAGCAGTTTAAACGGGTGGGGACGACAGGGGGACTATGGCTACACCTTC
TRBJ2-3 TRBV3-1/TRBV3-2 once - CASSHDPRRGGRPDTQYF TGTGCCAGCAGCCACGACCCGAGGCGGGGCGGACGCCCAGATACGCAGTATTTT
TRBJ2-1 TRBV30 - - CAWSVLYPTSNEQFF TGTGCCTGGAGTGTACTGTACCCAACGAGCAATGAGCAGTTCTTC
TRBJ1-1 TRBV5-1 - - CASSPQGHQGYTEAFF TGCGCCAGCAGCCCACAGGGCCATCAGGGGTACACTGAAGCTTTCTTT
TRBJ2-7 TRBV10-1 - - CASSESLSEQYF TGCGCCAGCAGTGAGTCGCTTAGCGAGCAGTACTTC
TRBJ2-1 TRBV6-2/TRBV6-3 - - CASSYLKGLSYDEQFF TGTGCCAGCAGTTACTTAAAGGGACTTAGCTACGATGAGCAGTTCTTC
TRBJ1-2 TRBV9 - - CASSGSAGGYTF TGTGCCAGCAGTGGGTCCGCGGGCGGCTACACCTTC
TRBJ2-1 TRBV4-2 - TRBD2 CASSQDWGLAGGASFF TGTGCCAGCAGCCAAGACTGGGGACTAGCGGGGGGGGCGTCGTTCTTC
TRBJ2-7 TRBV30 - TRBD1 CATGRMSYEQYF TGTGCGACAGGGCGGATGTCCTACGAGCAGTACTTC
TRBJ2-3 TRBV18 - TRBD2 CASSPPSGGRVTQYF TGTGCCAGCTCACCACCCAGCGGGGGGCGCGTTACGCAGTATTTT
TRBJ2-1 TRBV30 - TRBD2 CAWKVAGSYNEQFF TGTGCCTGGAAAGTAGCGGGAAGCTACAATGAGCAGTTCTTC
TRBJ1-2 TRBV5-6 - TRBD1 CASSLASGQGYGYTF TGTGCCAGCAGCTTGGCTTCGGGACAGGGCTATGGCTACACCTTC
TRBJ1-3 TRBV18 - - CASSPVATSGNTIYF TGTGCCAGCTCACCCGTGGCGACTTCTGGAAACACCATATATTTT
TRBJ1-6 TRBV7-8 - TRBD1 CASSPPQGARTPLHF TGTGCCAGCAGCCCACCCCAGGGGGCGAGAACACCCCTCCACTTT
TRBJ1-5 TRBV4-1 few - CASSQPTGGGTNQPQHF TGCGCCAGCAGCCAGCCGACAGGTGGTGGGACCAATCAGCCCCAGCATTTT
TRBJ2-2 TRBV18 - TRBD2 CASSPKGLAGRSGELFF TGTGCCAGCTCACCGAAGGGACTAGCGGGGAGGTCCGGGGAGCTGTTTTTT
TRBJ1-6 TRBV4-3 - - CASSQEAGGPNSPLHF TGCGCCAGCAGCCAAGAGGCGGGTGGCCCGAATTCACCCCTCCACTTT
TRBJ2-1 TRBV7-6 - - CASSLLAGPYNEQFF TGTGCCAGCAGTTTACTAGCTGGCCCCTACAATGAGCAGTTCTTC
TRBJ1-2 TRBV7-2 - TRBD1 CASSLDRDYGYTF TGTGCCAGCAGCTTGGACAGGGACTATGGCTACACCTTC
TRBJ2-3 TRBV19 once - CASSILGGGLFTDTQYF TGTGCCAGTAGTATTCTTGGCGGGGGCCTCTTCACAGATACGCAGTATTTT
TRBJ1-5 TRBV5-8 few - CASSLYSVPQHF TGTGCCAGCAGCTTGTATTCCGTACCCCAGCATTTT
TRBJ1-6 TRBV19 few TRBD1 CASNRGYSPLHF TGTGCCAGTAACAGGGGGTATTCACCCCTCCACTTT
TRBJ2-3 TRBV7-2 once TRBD2 CASSLKRGVDTQYF TGTGCCAGCAGCTTAAAGCGGGGGGTGGATACGCAGTATTTT
TRBJ1-2 TRBV20-1 - TRBD1 CSASRTGAKGYTF TGCAGTGCTAGTAGGACAGGGGCCAAAGGCTACACCTTC
TRBJ1-4 TRBV10-3 - TRBD1 CAIRPTGAGEKLFF TGTGCCATCAGACCTACAGGGGCGGGTGAAAAACTGTTTTTT
TRBJ2-3 TRBV11-2 - TRBD1 CASSLDPRTGGTDTQYF TGTGCCAGCAGCTTAGATCCCCGGACAGGGGGAACAGATACGCAGTATTTT
TRBJ1-1 TRBV16 - TRBD1 CASSHRQGLNTEAFF TGTGCCAGCAGCCATCGACAGGGGCTGAACACTGAAGCTTTCTTT
TRBJ1-1 TRBV29-1 - TRBD1 CSVGTGYMNTEAFF TGCAGCGTTGGGACAGGATACATGAACACTGAAGCTTTCTTT
TRBJ2-7 TRBV6-5 - TRBD2 CASSYSGTRGEQYF TGTGCCAGCAGTTACTCCGGGACTAGGGGCGAGCAGTACTTC